This is a list of T cell receptor beta chains from one sample in a study of T cell changes during pregnancy in multiple sclerosis. Using immunoSEQ multiplex PCR, the repertoire was profiled, and TCRdb retains in-frame clones only, with some absent. Of over 70,000 clones in the sample, 85% to 95% are singletons; the top ten hold 4.3%. The material was peripheral blood, obtained in the first trimester of pregnancy. These TCRs come from a female donor with multiple sclerosis, enrolled in a pregnancy study. The CDR3 runs from the conserved cysteine through the conserved F or W. A D gene is named only where the DNA matches it firmly. Only part of the rows carry a size: once, few, many, or a class if the clone is expanded.

size: .
D: .
J: TRBJ1-4
V: TRBV9
CDR3: CASSVGGGSEKLFF
DNA: TGTGCCAGCAGCGTAGGGGGCGGGAGTGAAAAACTGTTTTTT

size: .
D: TRBD2
J: TRBJ2-7
V: TRBV10-2
CDR3: CASGRGGGYEQYF
DNA: TGCGCCAGCGGACGGGGCGGGGGCTACGAGCAGTACTTC

size: .
D: TRBD2
J: TRBJ2-2
V: TRBV4-1
CDR3: CASSRVSGGTRTGELFF
DNA: TGCGCCAGCAGCCGCGTTAGCGGGGGAACTCGCACCGGGGAGCTGTTTTTT

size: .
D: .
J: TRBJ2-7
V: TRBV7-3
CDR3: CASSLTHRQEQYF
DNA: TGTGCCAGCAGCTTAACCCACAGACAGGAGCAGTACTTC

size: .
D: .
J: TRBJ1-6
V: TRBV11-3
CDR3: CASSLDRRDVRISYNSPLHF
DNA: TGTGCCAGCAGCTTAGATAGGAGGGACGTTCGAATCTCCTATAATTCACCCCTCCACTTT

size: few
D: .
J: TRBJ1-4
V: TRBV5-1
CDR3: CASRAGLLLEEKLFF
DNA: TGCGCCAGCAGGGCGGGACTCCTCTTGGAGGAAAAACTGTTTTTT

size: .
D: TRBD1
J: TRBJ2-7
V: TRBV14
CDR3: CASSQDRTGVNEQYF
DNA: TGTGCCAGCAGCCAAGATAGGACAGGGGTTAACGAGCAGTACTTC

size: once
D: TRBD1
J: TRBJ1-5
V: TRBV6-4
CDR3: CASSDIGQGVDQPQHF
DNA: TGTGCCAGCAGTGATATTGGACAGGGGGTCGATCAGCCCCAGCATTTT

size: .
D: .
J: TRBJ1-1
V: TRBV18
CDR3: CASSPQRSGSIIGSEAFF
DNA: TGTGCCAGCTCACCACAGCGTTCTGGGAGCATAATTGGTAGTGAAGCTTTCTTT

size: once
D: TRBD1
J: TRBJ2-7
V: TRBV29-1
CDR3: CSVEGPEQGASYEQYF
DNA: TGCAGCGTTGAAGGGCCCGAACAGGGGGCGTCCTACGAGCAGTACTTC

size: .
D: .
J: TRBJ2-1
V: TRBV7-9
CDR3: CASSLRLGQRNEQFF
DNA: TGTGCCAGCAGCTTACGATTGGGGCAGAGAAATGAGCAGTTCTTC

size: .
D: TRBD1
J: TRBJ2-1
V: TRBV2
CDR3: CASSEDRGNEQFF
DNA: TGTGCCAGCAGTGAGGACAGGGGCAATGAGCAGTTCTTC

size: .
D: .
J: TRBJ1-2
V: TRBV6-6
CDR3: CASIYGEGNGYTF
DNA: TGTGCCAGCATCTACGGGGAGGGGAATGGCTACACCTTC

size: .
D: TRBD2
J: TRBJ2-7
V: TRBV7-9
CDR3: CASSNRLAGAYEQYF
DNA: TGTGCCAGCAGCAACCGACTAGCGGGGGCCTACGAGCAGTACTTC